This T cell receptor (beta chain) was documented in a study of tumor-infiltrating lymphocytes in primary liver carcinoma. Study-wide context: Staging placed the tumors at T1-T3 N0M0, and they measured about 4 to 10 cm across.

Overall study findings and caveats: When set against blood, tumors had a significantly higher top-250-clone fraction (p = 0.039).

Total RNA (approximately 500 ng) served as template for TCR beta cDNA synthesis primed by a constant-region primer. The TCR beta library was amplified through three nested multiplex PCR rounds in a modified ARM-PCR procedure. The first two PCR rounds used TRBV1-TRBV30 forward primers with a C-beta reverse primer, roughly 10 cycles each. TCRdb fed the multiplex PCR reads into MiXCR, producing one record per CDR3 protein. The sample includes approximately 79,000 distinct CDR3 sequences, over 60% of them seen just once. Trimming took 11 bases from V and 2 from J, leaving 16 bases between them. The CDR3 spans 13 residues. Co-extracted RNA and DNA came from about 19-30 mg of unsorted bulk tissue. At least ten counts were recorded for this clonotype. Its antigen remains unknown.

V usage is TRBV12-3 or TRBV12-4 and J usage is TRBJ2-7; the D gene could be TRBD1 or TRBD2 (5 bases each). The receptor's source is a man between 35 and 55 years old with primary liver carcinoma and hepatitis B virus infection. The sample comprised liver tumor tissue from sampling region 4. The sample's subset: tumor region T4, right-lateral pole. This CDR3 reads CAGNQGPTYEQYF. For the CDR3, the DNA is TGTGCCGGCAACCAGGGACCTACCTACGAGCAGTACTTC.